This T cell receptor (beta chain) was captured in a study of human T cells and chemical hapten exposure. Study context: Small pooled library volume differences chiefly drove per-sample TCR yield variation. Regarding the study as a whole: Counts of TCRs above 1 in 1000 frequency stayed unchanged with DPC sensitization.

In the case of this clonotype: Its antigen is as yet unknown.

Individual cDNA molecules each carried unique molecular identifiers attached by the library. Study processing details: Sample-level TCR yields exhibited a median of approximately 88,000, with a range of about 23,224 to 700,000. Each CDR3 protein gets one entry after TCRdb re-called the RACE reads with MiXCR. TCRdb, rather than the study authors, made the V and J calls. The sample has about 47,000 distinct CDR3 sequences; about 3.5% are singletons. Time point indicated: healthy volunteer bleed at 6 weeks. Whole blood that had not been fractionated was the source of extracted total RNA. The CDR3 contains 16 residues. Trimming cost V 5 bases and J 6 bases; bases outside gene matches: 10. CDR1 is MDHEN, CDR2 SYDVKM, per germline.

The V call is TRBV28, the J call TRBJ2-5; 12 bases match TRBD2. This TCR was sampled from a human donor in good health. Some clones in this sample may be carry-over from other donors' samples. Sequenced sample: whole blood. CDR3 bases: TGTGCCAGCAGTATTTATCTAGCGGGAGGGCCAAAGACCCAGTACTTC. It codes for CASSIYLAGGPKTQYF.